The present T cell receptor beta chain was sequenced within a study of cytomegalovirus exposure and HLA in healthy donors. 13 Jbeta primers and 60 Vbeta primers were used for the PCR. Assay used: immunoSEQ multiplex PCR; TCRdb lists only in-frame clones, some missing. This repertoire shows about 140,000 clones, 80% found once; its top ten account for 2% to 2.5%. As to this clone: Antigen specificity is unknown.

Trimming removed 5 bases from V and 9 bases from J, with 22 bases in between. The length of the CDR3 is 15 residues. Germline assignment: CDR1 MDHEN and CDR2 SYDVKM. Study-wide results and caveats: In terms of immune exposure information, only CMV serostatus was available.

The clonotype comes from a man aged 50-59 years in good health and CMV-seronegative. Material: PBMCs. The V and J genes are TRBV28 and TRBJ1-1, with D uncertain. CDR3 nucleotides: TGTGCCAGCAGTGATAATGGGATTGGGAGCACCAAAGCTTTCTTT. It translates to CASSDNGIGSTKAFF.